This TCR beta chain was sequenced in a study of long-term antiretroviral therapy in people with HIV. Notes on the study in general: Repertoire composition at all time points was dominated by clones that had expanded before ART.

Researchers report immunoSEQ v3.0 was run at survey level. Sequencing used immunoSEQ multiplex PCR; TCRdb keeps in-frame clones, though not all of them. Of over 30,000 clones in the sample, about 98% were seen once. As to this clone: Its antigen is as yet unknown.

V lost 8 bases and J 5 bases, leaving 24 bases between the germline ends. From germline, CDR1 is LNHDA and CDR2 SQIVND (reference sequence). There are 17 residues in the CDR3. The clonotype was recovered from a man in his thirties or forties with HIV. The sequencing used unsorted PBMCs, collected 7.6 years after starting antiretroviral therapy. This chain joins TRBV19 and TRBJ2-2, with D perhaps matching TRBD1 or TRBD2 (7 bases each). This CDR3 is CASLGDYGTVSTGELFF. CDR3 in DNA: TGTGCCAGTTTGGGGGACTATGGGACAGTATCGACCGGGGAGCTGTTTTTT.